This TCR beta chain was sequenced for a study of blood T cell repertoires in COVID-19 (dated by TCRdb to about 2020). The study in broad terms: Samples from collaborators originated in the United States, Italy and Spain and spanned both the acute and convalescent phases of COVID-19. The material from the prospective study consisted of cDNA or gDNA derived from T cells, B-cell-depleted T cells, or PBMCs. Subjects who had been exposed to COVID-19, were actively infected with it, or had recovered from it provided the deeply sampled blood TCRbeta repertoires that made up the dataset. The repertoires were released in a freely available public database meant as a resource for research on the immune response to SARS-CoV-2. Samples came from the ongoing ImmuneRACE study (first 160 participants) plus 1,254 subjects from 6 global collaborators. Nearly every sample came with metadata listing a de-identified subject ID, COVID-19 status, age in years and sex. Where HLA class I and class II types were available, the types were taken from metadata supplied by the sample provider, not from assay-based typing.

On the study overall, not on this receptor specifically: How much clinical and demographic metadata was included differed by source and by participant, and the metadata was provided uncurated.

Whole blood was collected in K2EDTA tubes by collaborating institutions according to the institutions' own protocols. For TCRbeta analysis, collaborators shipped samples as frozen whole blood, isolated PBMCs, or DNA extracted from either of those sample types. A note on this clone: Its antigen remains unidentified. An end of the junction differs from the germline gene, which may be a read error.

TCRbeta CDR3 regions were amplified from genomic DNA by means of the immunoSEQ Assay, a bias-controlled multiplex PCR. The published analysis was carried out like this. Within the assay, amplification of reference gene primers was used to estimate how many nucleated cells each sample contained. Sequence reads were collapsed and filtered to measure the absolute abundance of every unique TCRbeta CDR3 rearrangement. For each sample, productive Simpson clonality was calculated as the square root of Simpson's diversity index across productive rearrangements. TCRdb provides this immuneACCESS table in a form limited to in-frame rearrangements. Some clones are lacking; in checked studies, under half of them reflect an unresolved V gene, and why the rest are absent is not known. V and J calls and clone size follow that table, whereas D and trimming were derived from the DNA. The sample contains over 600,000 clones, 85% to 90% of them found a single time. Roughly 0.26% of the sample comes from the top ten.

The germline V gene provides CDR1 SGHDT and CDR2 YYEEEE. The CDR3 measures 14 amino acids from cysteine to phenylalanine. Only the CDR3 part of the read is kept: 42 bases, read in frame from the first base. The receptor comes from a woman between 18 and 29 years old with acute or convalescent COVID-19. The rearranged segments are TRBV5-6 and TRBJ2-7, with TRBD1 identical over 7 junction bases. The sequencing sample was made of peripheral blood. The CDR3 region: CANSLGQPTYEQYF. The base sequence is TGTGCCAACAGCCTGGGACAGCCAACCTACGAGCAGTACTTC.